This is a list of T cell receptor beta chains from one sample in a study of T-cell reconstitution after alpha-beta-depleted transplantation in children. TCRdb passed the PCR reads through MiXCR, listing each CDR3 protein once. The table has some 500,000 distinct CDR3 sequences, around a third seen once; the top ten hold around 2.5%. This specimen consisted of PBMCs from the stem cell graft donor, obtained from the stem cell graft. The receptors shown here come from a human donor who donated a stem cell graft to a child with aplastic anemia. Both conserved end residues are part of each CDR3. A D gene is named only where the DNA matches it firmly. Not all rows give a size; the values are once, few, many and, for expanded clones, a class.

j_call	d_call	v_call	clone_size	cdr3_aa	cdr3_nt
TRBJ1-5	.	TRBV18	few	CASSGPGAQHF	TGTGCCAGCTCAGGGCCAGGGGCCCAGCATTTT
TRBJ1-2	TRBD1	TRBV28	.	CASIPGGNYGYTF	TGTGCCAGCATCCCAGGGGGCAACTATGGCTACACCTTC
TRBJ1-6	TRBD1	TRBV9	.	CASSAYDRARDSPLHF	TGTGCCAGCAGCGCTTACGACAGGGCCCGGGATTCACCCCTCCACTTT
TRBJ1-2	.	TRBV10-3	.	CAISDPSQIPNYGYTF	TGTGCCATCAGTGACCCCTCTCAAATCCCTAACTATGGCTACACCTTC
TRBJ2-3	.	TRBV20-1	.	CSRQNTDTQYF	TGCAGTAGACAGAACACAGATACGCAGTATTTT
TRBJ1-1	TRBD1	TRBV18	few	CASSLTQGAGGTEAFF	TGTGCCAGCTCACTTACCCAGGGGGCAGGGGGCACTGAAGCTTTCTTT
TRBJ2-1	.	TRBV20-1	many	CSARMQGKVNEQFF	TGCAGTGCTAGAATGCAGGGGAAAGTAAACGAGCAGTTCTTC
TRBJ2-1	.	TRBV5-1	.	CASSPAGPLNEQFF	TGCGCCAGCAGCCCCGCAGGGCCGCTCAATGAGCAGTTCTTC
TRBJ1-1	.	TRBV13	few	CASRRGMNTEAFF	TGTGCCAGCAGGCGTGGGATGAACACTGAAGCTTTCTTT
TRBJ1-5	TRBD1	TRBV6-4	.	CASSDTGDGNQPQHF	TGTGCCAGCAGCGACACAGGGGATGGCAATCAGCCCCAGCATTTT
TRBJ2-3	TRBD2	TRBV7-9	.	CASTETSGRTDTQYF	TGTGCCAGCACGGAGACTAGCGGGAGAACAGATACGCAGTATTTT
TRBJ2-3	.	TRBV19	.	CASSLGGANTDTQYF	TGTGCCAGTAGTCTCGGTGGAGCCAACACAGATACGCAGTATTTT
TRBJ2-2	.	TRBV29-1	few	CSGAGAAAGELFF	TGCAGCGGGGCAGGGGCCGCGGCCGGGGAGCTGTTTTTT
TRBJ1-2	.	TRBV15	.	CATSRVWAYAF	TGTGCCACCAGCAGAGTGTGGGCCTACGCCTTC
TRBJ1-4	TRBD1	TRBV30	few	CAWSAAVLGQRVFF	TGTGCCTGGAGTGCGGCGGTTTTGGGACAGCGCGTGTTTTTT
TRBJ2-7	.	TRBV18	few	CASSPMGIHEQYF	TGTGCCAGCTCACCGATGGGGATCCACGAGCAGTACTTC
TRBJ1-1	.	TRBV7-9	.	CASSWATQGPTEAFF	TGTGCCAGCAGCTGGGCGACCCAGGGACCCACTGAAGCTTTCTTT
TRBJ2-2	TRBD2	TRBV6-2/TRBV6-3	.	CASSYPPGVAGANTGELFF	TGTGCCAGCAGTTACCCTCCGGGGGTAGCGGGTGCCAACACCGGGGAGCTGTTTTTT
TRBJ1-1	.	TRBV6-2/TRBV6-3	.	CASSHGGEAFF	TGTGCCAGCAGTCATGGCGGAGAAGCTTTCTTT
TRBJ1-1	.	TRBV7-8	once	CASSFPGAGTEAFF	TGTGCCAGCAGCTTTCCAGGGGCAGGAACTGAAGCTTTCTTT
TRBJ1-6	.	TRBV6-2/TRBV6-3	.	CASSYRGPRSPLHF	TGTGCCAGCAGTTACAGGGGTCCTAGATCACCCCTCCACTTT
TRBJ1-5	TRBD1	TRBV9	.	CASSVGGQVNQPQHF	TGTGCCAGCAGCGTAGGGGGACAGGTCAATCAGCCCCAGCATTTT
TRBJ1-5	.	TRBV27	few	CASSLIGQPQHF	TGTGCCAGCAGTTTAATTGGTCAGCCCCAGCATTTT
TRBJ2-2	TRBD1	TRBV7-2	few	CASSPWTGSNTGELFF	TGTGCCAGCAGCCCATGGACAGGGTCGAACACCGGGGAGCTGTTTTTT
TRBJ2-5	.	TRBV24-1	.	CATSTGGFQETQYF	TGTGCCACCAGCACCGGGGGCTTCCAAGAGACCCAGTACTTC
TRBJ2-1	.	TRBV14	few	CASSQGHEQFF	TGTGCCAGCAGCCAGGGTCATGAGCAGTTCTTC
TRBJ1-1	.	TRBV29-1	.	CSVGEGNTEAFF	TGCAGCGTCGGAGAGGGGAACACTGAAGCTTTCTTT
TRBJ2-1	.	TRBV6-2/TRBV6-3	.	CASSANGPRNEQFF	TGTGCCAGCAGCGCTAACGGGCCGAGGAATGAGCAGTTCTTC
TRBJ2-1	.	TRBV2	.	CAGRTVSSYNEQFF	TGTGCCGGACGGACAGTGAGCTCCTACAATGAGCAGTTCTTC
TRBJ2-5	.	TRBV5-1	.	CASSSGGGNGFVQETQYF	TGCGCCAGCAGCTCTGGGGGCGGGAACGGATTCGTCCAAGAGACCCAGTACTTC
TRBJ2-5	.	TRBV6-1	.	CASSGSVPETQYF	TGTGCCAGCAGTGGTTCTGTACCGGAGACCCAGTACTTC
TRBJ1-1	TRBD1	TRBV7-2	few	CASSLFFGTGVKDTEAFF	TGTGCCAGCAGCTTATTTTTCGGGACAGGCGTTAAAGACACTGAAGCTTTCTTT
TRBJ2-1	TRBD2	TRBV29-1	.	CSVGTSGRSYNEQFF	TGCAGCGTTGGGACTAGCGGTCGCTCCTACAATGAGCAGTTCTTC
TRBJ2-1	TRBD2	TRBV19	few	CASSVGRFSDEQFF	TGTGCCAGTAGCGTCGGGAGGTTTAGCGATGAGCAGTTCTTC
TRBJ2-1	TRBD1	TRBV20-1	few	CSARDPGQGSYNEQFF	TGCAGTGCTAGAGATCCCGGACAGGGTTCCTACAATGAGCAGTTCTTC
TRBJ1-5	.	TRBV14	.	CASSQVRGPQHF	TGTGCCAGCAGCCAAGTGCGGGGACCCCAGCATTTT
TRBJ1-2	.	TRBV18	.	CASSPGSDYGYTF	TGTGCCAGCTCACCGGGGTCGGACTATGGCTACACCTTC
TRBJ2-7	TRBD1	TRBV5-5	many	CASRNQGVGDEQYF	TGTGCCAGCAGGAACCAGGGGGTTGGCGACGAGCAGTACTTC
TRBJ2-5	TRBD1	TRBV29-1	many	CSVGQGARETQYF	TGCAGCGTTGGACAGGGGGCGCGGGAGACCCAGTACTTC
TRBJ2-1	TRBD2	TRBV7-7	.	CASSTRTSGINEQFF	TGTGCCAGCAGCACCCGGACTAGCGGGATCAATGAGCAGTTCTTC
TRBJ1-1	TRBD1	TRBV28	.	CASRTGGPRAFF	TGTGCCAGCAGGACAGGGGGCCCGAGAGCTTTCTTT
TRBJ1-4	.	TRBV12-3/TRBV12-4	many	CASSPNEGRSVEKLFF	TGTGCCAGCAGTCCCAACGAGGGTCGGAGTGTGGAAAAACTGTTTTTT
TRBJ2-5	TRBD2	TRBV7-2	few	CASSLQVAGGLETQYF	TGTGCCAGCAGCTTACAAGTAGCGGGAGGGCTGGAGACCCAGTACTTC
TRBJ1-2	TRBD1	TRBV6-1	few	CASSPTGVINYGYTF	TGTGCCAGCAGCCCTACAGGGGTTATTAACTATGGCTACACCTTC
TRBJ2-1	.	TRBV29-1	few	CSGQTSSAWFF	TGCAGCGGACAAACTAGCTCAGCATGGTTCTTC
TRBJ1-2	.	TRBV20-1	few	CSASDRNNYGYTF	TGCAGTGCTAGTGACAGGAATAACTATGGCTACACCTTC
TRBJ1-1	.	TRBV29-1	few	CSVSTDRAFF	TGCAGCGTCTCAACCGACCGGGCTTTCTTT
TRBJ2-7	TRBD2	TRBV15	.	CATSSSRTSGSSYEQYF	TGTGCCACCAGCAGTTCTCGGACTAGCGGTAGCTCCTACGAGCAGTACTTC
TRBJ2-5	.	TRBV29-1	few	CSVGSQLSGETQYF	TGCAGCGTTGGATCTCAGCTCTCCGGCGAGACCCAGTACTTC
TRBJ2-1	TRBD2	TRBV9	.	CASSVVAGAGPSEEQFF	TGTGCCAGCAGCGTAGTTGCTGGAGCGGGACCAAGTGAAGAGCAGTTCTTC
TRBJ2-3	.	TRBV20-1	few	CSVRGLIQGRDTQYF	TGCAGTGTAAGGGGCTTAATCCAGGGCAGAGATACGCAGTATTTT
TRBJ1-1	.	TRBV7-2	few	CASSSDRVNTEAFF	TGTGCCAGCAGCTCAGATAGGGTGAACACTGAAGCTTTCTTT
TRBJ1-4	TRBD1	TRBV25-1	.	CASSERGQPDEKLFF	TGTGCCAGCAGTGAACGGGGACAGCCGGACGAAAAACTGTTTTTT